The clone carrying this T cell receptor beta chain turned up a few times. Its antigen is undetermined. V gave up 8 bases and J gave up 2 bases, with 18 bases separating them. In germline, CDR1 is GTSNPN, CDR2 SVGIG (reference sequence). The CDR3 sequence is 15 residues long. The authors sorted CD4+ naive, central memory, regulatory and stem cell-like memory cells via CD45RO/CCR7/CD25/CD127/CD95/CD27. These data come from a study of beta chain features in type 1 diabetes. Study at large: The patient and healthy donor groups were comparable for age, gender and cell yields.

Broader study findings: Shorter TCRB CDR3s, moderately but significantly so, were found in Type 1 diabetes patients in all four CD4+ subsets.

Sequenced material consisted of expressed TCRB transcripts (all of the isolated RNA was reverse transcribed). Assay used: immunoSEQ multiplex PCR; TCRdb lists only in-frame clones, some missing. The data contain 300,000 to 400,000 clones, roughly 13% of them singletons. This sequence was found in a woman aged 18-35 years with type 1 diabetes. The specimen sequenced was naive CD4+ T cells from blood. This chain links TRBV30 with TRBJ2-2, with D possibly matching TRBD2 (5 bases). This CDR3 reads CARPLGAENTGELFF. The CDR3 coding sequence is TGTGCCCGCCCCCTAGGAGCGGAAAACACCGGGGAGCTGTTTTTT.